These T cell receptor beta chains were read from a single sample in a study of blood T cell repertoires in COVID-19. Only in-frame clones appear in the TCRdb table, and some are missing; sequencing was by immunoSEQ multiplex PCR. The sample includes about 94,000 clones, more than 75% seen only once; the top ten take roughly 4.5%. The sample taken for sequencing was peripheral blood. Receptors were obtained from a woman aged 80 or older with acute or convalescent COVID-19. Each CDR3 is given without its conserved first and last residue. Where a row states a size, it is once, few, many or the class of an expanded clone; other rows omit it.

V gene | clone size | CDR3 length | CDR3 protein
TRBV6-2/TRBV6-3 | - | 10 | ASSYSGNTIY
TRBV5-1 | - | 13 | ASSLDLVGGNEQF
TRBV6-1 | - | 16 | ASSELSGGFLSGNTIY
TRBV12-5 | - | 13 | ASGLSGGAADTQY
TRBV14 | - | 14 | ASSQAGQGSHYGYT
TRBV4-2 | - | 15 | ASSQDLAGAMNTEAF
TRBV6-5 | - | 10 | ASSPQYNEQF
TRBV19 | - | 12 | ASSPREGADTQY
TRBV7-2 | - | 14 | ASSLNSGVTYNEQF
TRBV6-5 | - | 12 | ASGAGPSYNEQF
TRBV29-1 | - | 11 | SVTGGGRETQY
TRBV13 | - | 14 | ASSLRVLAPSTEQY
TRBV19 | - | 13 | ASSVLTGGDNEQF
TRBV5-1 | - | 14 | ASSLVGDYVYNEQF
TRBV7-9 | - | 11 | ASSPGYTGELF
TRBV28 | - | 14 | ASSINLGTGKNEQY
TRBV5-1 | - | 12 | ASSRGQSNTEAF
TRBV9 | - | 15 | ASSVGISGFYTDTQY
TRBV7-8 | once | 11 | ASSPDRDQPQH
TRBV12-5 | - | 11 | ASSGSGTGELF
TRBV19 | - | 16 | ASSNGVAAGAEPYEQY
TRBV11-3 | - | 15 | ASSSSWPSGSYNEQF
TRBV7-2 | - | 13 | ASSQKGQGNYGYT
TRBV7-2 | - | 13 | ASSLGQGGPTEAF
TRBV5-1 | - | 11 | ASSFTGETEAF
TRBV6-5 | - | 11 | ASMLSGLNEQF
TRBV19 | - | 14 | ASSIENGRGGQEQF
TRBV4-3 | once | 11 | ASSAGARGEQY
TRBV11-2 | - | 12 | ASSLNSGQETQY
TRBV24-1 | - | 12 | ATQPSGFTGELF
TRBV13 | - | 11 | ASSLDRRDTQY
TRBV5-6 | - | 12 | ASSRMGPGETQY
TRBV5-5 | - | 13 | ASSLKGQVNTEAF
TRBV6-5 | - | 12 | ASSYSTGGTEAF
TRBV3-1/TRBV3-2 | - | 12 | ASSQDHINQPQH
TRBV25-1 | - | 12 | ASRPGSQNYGYT
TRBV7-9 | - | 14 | ASSFSQGWVDTEAF